The rows below give T cell receptor beta chains drawn from one sample of a study of beta chain features in type 1 diabetes. Data came from immunoSEQ multiplex PCR; TCRdb stores just in-frame clones and leaves some out. The repertoire has around 260,000 clones, around 25% of them found once; the top ten carry 0.012%. Sample: naive CD4+ T cells from blood. The source of these receptors is a woman in her thirties with type 1 diabetes. Each CDR3 is given with its conserved first and last residue. The D gene is left open where the match is weak. Size values are once, few and many counts, or a class for expanded clones, and some rows have none.

V	J	D	size	DNA	CDR3
TRBV29-1	TRBJ1-2	.	few	TGCAGCGCGGGGGGGGGCGGCCACTATGGCTACACCTTC	CSAGGGGHYGYTF
TRBV2	TRBJ2-7	.	.	TGTGCCAGCAGTGACAGGATCTACGAGCAGTACTTC	CASSDRIYEQYF
TRBV29-1	TRBJ1-5	.	few	TGCAGCGCCGTGACAGATAGCAATCAGCCCCAGCATTTT	CSAVTDSNQPQHF
TRBV2	TRBJ2-1	.	.	TGTGCCAGCAGTCTCTTAGATGAGCAGTTCTTC	CASSLLDEQFF
TRBV7-3	TRBJ2-7	TRBD2	.	TGTGCCAGCAGCTTAGGGGCCCTAGCGGGATTTGACGAGCAGTACTTC	CASSLGALAGFDEQYF
TRBV6-5	TRBJ2-5	.	.	TGTGCCAGCAGTTACGGTCACAGCCAAGAGACCCAGTACTTC	CASSYGHSQETQYF
TRBV25-1	TRBJ1-2	TRBD1	once	TGTGCCAGTTCCCGGACAGGGGGGACCTATGGCTACACCTTC	CASSRTGGTYGYTF
TRBV4-1	TRBJ2-1	TRBD2	few	TGCGCCAGCAGCCATTTAGGACTAGCGGGAAATGAGCAGTTCTTC	CASSHLGLAGNEQFF
TRBV28	TRBJ2-7	TRBD2	.	TGTGCCAGCGGCCTAGCGGGAGGAGAGCAGTACTTC	CASGLAGGEQYF
TRBV20-1	TRBJ2-7	.	.	TGCAGTGCTAGATCGACTTACGAGCAGTACTTC	CSARSTYEQYF
TRBV4-1	TRBJ2-1	.	few	TGCGCCAGCAGCCAACAGGACCGACAGCGGGTAGGGATCAATGAGCAGTTCTTC	CASSQQDRQRVGINEQFF
TRBV29-1	TRBJ1-1	.	.	TGCAGCGGGGTGACAGGTCTGGACACTGAAGCTTTCTTT	CSGVTGLDTEAFF
TRBV29-1	TRBJ2-1	TRBD1	.	TGCAGCGTCACGACAGGGGGCAGGAATGAGCAGTTCTTC	CSVTTGGRNEQFF
TRBV27	TRBJ1-2	TRBD1	.	TGTGCCAGCAGAGCGACAGGGGACTATGGCTACACCTTC	CASRATGDYGYTF
TRBV27	TRBJ1-5	TRBD1	few	TGTGCCAGCAGTGCCTTGGGACAGGGCGACAATCAGCCCCAGCATTTT	CASSALGQGDNQPQHF
TRBV9	TRBJ2-3	.	few	TGTGCCAGCAGCGTAGCCCCAGCGACTAGCACAGATACGCAGTATTTT	CASSVAPATSTDTQYF
TRBV18	TRBJ2-5	.	few	TGTGCCAGCTCACCGGCCGGGAGAGGTAGTGAGACCCAGTACTTC	CASSPAGRGSETQYF
TRBV7-3	TRBJ1-1	.	.	TGTGCCAGCAGCCCACAACAGGGTGAAGCTTTCTTT	CASSPQQGEAFF
TRBV14	TRBJ2-5	.	few	TGTGCCAGCAGCCAAGATTGGGGCTGGAAGACCCAGTACTTC	CASSQDWGWKTQYF
TRBV30	TRBJ1-1	.	few	TGTGCCTGGGATGGGGGGAACTCGAACACTGAAGCTTTCTTT	CAWDGGNSNTEAFF
TRBV27	TRBJ2-2	TRBD2	few	TGTGCCAGCAGGACAGCGGGGGAATTCGGGGAGCTGTTTTTT	CASRTAGEFGELFF
TRBV4-1	TRBJ2-7	TRBD2	once	TGCGCCAGCAGCCAAGGGACTAGCGGCGTCTACGAGCAGTACTTC	CASSQGTSGVYEQYF
TRBV19	TRBJ2-1	TRBD1	.	TGTGCCAGTGGGACAGACAATGAGCAGTTCTTC	CASGTDNEQFF
TRBV13	TRBJ2-5	TRBD2	.	TGTGCCAGCAGCTTACCTCTAGCGGGCCAAGAGACCCAGTACTTC	CASSLPLAGQETQYF
TRBV7-3	TRBJ2-2	TRBD2	.	TGTGCCAGCAGCTCCCAACTAGCGGGAAACACCGGGGAGCTGTTTTTT	CASSSQLAGNTGELFF
TRBV29-1	TRBJ2-2	.	.	TGCAGCGTAAACGGGAACACCGGGGAGCTGTTTTTT	CSVNGNTGELFF
TRBV29-1	TRBJ2-1	.	.	TGCAGCGTCCACAGGGTAGGATACAATGAGCAGTTCTTC	CSVHRVGYNEQFF
TRBV18	TRBJ2-7	.	few	TGTGCCAGCTCACCGGGAGGTGGTGGACACTACGAGCAGTACTTC	CASSPGGGGHYEQYF
TRBV27	TRBJ2-6	.	.	TGTGCCAGCAGTTTACGGGTTGGGGCCAACGTCCTGACTTTC	CASSLRVGANVLTF
TRBV28	TRBJ1-1	.	.	TGTGCCAGCAGTTTGCGAAACACTGAAGCTTTCTTT	CASSLRNTEAFF
TRBV27	TRBJ2-5	TRBD2	.	TGTGCCAGCAGTTCGACTAGCGGGAGTGGATTACAAGAGACCCAGTACTTC	CASSSTSGSGLQETQYF
TRBV9	TRBJ2-1	.	few	TGTGCCAGCAGCGTAGGCGGGGATTCCTACAATGAGCAGTTCTTC	CASSVGGDSYNEQFF
TRBV30	TRBJ1-2	.	.	TGTGCCTGGAACGGGGTTGCAGACTATGGCTACACCTTC	CAWNGVADYGYTF
TRBV7-2	TRBJ2-1	TRBD2	.	TGTGCCAGCAGCTCTGTCCTAGCGGGAGAGCGTTCCTACAATGAGCAGTTCTTC	CASSSVLAGERSYNEQFF
TRBV7-8	TRBJ2-3	TRBD2	.	TGTGCCAGCAGCCTGACTAGCGGGACCACAGATACGCAGTATTTT	CASSLTSGTTDTQYF